Given below is one T cell receptor (beta chain) in context. These data come from a study of shared clonotypes between healthy human individuals. Germline V lookup: CDR1 MNHNS, CDR2 SASEGT. Between the trimmed V and J ends, which lost 0 bases and 5 bases, there was a span of 14 bases. CDR3 length equals 16 residues. Libraries were prepared by immunoSEQ multiplex PCR; TCRdb keeps only in-frame clonotypes and omits some of them. The sample yields more than 2 million clones, about 95% seen once. J is TRBJ2-4 and V is TRBV6-1, with D possibly being TRBD1 (5 bases). Sequences were obtained from naive CD4+ T cells sorted from blood. Subset here: CD45RA+ positively selected. This TCR derives from a man aged 18 to 29 in good health. The CDR3 DNA sequence: TGTGCCAGCAGTGAAGCGTTAGGTCAGGGCCAAAACATTCAGTACTTC. Encoded protein: CASSEALGQGQNIQYF.